What follows are 22 T cell receptor beta chains derived from one specimen sequenced in a study of blood T cell repertoires in COVID-19. Libraries were prepared by immunoSEQ multiplex PCR; TCRdb keeps only in-frame clonotypes and omits some of them. The data contain 70,000 or so clones, 87% of them singletons. The sequenced material came from peripheral blood. The receptors stem from an elderly woman with acute or convalescent COVID-19.

V gene TRBV27 combines with J gene TRBJ1-6; TRBD1 aligns across 7 bases. With 5 bases clipped from V and 0 bases from J, the junction kept 4 bases outside the gene matches. The CDR3 covers 16 residues. Germline-derived CDR1 and CDR2 are MNHEY and SMNVEV (reference sequence). Here the CDR3 DNA reads TGTGCCAGCAGTCGGGACAGTAGCTCCTATAATTCACCCCTCCACTTT. Amino acid sequence: CASSRDSSSYNSPLHF.

To note about this clone: This sample also contains other DNA sequences that code for the same CDR3. The chain couples TRBV11-2 to TRBJ2-3; 9 bases map to TRBD2. CDR3 length: 16 amino acids. After removal of 3 bases from V and 2 bases from J, the junction contained 6 bases not matched to a gene. The germline V gene encodes CDR1 SGHAT and CDR2 FQNNGV. The CDR3 spells CASSLSGGSYTDTQYF. CDR3 coding DNA: TGTGCCAGCAGCTTGAGCGGGGGGAGTTACACAGATACGCAGTATTTT.

The CDR3 protein is CASSITAANTGELFF. The CDR3 nucleotides are TGTGCCAGTAGTATCACAGCGGCGAACACCGGGGAGCTGTTTTTT. The J gene is TRBJ2-2, the V gene TRBV19; TRBD2 might be the D (5 bases). This CDR3 has 15 residues. Germline loops: CDR1 LNHDA, CDR2 SQIVND (reference sequence). The ends were cut back, 3 bases at V and 0 bases at J, with 8 bases in the middle.

The table lists this clone with a few counts. The CDR3 loop reads CASSVGRGRGYTF. Written as DNA, the CDR3 is TGTGCCAGCAGCGTAGGAAGGGGGCGAGGCTACACCTTC. The V gene is TRBV9, the J gene TRBJ1-2, with 7 bases that match TRBD1. Trimming at V came to 0 bases and at J to 8 bases, leaving 4 bases not matched to a gene. The CDR3 consists of 13 residues. The V gene's germline CDR1 is SGDLS and CDR2 YYNGEE.

The rearrangement links TRBV5-1 to TRBJ2-3, with D tentatively TRBD2 (5 bases). The V gene lost 1 base and the J gene lost 0 bases, with 18 bases spanning the gap. Per the germline V gene, CDR1 is SGHRS and CDR2 is YFSETQ. The CDR3 loop spans 18 amino acids. The CDR3 DNA reads as TGCGCCAGCAGCTTGTCTTCCCAGCGGAGCGCTAGCACAGATACGCAGTATTTT. It encodes CASSLSSQRSASTDTQYF.

The chain employs TRBV27 and TRBJ1-2; 7 bases agree with TRBD1. The CDR3 contains 12 residues. The germline CDR1 and CDR2 sequences are MNHEY and SMNVEV (reference sequence). With V trimmed by 6 bases and J by 8 bases, 6 bases remained unmatched. CDR3 region: CASRRQGGGYTF. Here the CDR3 DNA reads TGTGCCAGCAGACGACAGGGTGGAGGCTACACCTTC.

The chain uses TRBV3-1 (or the pseudogene TRBV3-2) and TRBJ2-2; 11 bases align to TRBD1. Germline V gene data show CDR1 as LGHDT and CDR2 as YNNKEL (reference sequence). J gave up 8 bases and V 4 bases, and 6 bases lay outside the gene matches. This CDR3 contains 15 residues. CDR3 sequence reads: CASSLDRGRPGELFF. For the CDR3, the DNA is TGTGCCAGCAGCCTGGACAGGGGGCGACCGGGGGAGCTGTTTTTT.

The chain carries TRBV2 and TRBJ2-1; weak D call: TRBD2 (6 bases). The length of the CDR3 is 15 residues. V was trimmed by 5 bases and J by 9 bases, leaving 20 bases between them. CDR1 SNHLY and CDR2 FYNNEI come from the germline V gene. CDR3 protein: CASSIREAQRSEQFF. In DNA, the CDR3 is TGTGCCAGCAGTATCAGGGAGGCGCAACGCAGTGAGCAGTTCTTC.

The V and J genes are TRBV7-2 and TRBJ2-1; TRBD2 matches 10 bases. J gave up 2 bases and V 7 bases, and 5 bases lay outside the gene matches. The CDR3 spans 15 residues. Germline CDR1 SGHTA, CDR2 FQGNSA. Here the CDR3 DNA reads TGTGCCAGCACCTCAGGACTAGCGGCCTACAATGAGCAGTTCTTC. Residues: CASTSGLAAYNEQFF.

The chain is built from TRBV6-2 or TRBV6-3 and TRBJ1-6, with D uncertain. Germline lookup yields CDR1 MNHEY and CDR2 SVGEGT. V was trimmed by 0 bases and J by 6 bases, leaving 6 bases between them. The CDR3 contains 14 residues. CDR3 region: CASSYSTINSPLHF. The CDR3 DNA is TGTGCCAGCAGTTACTCCACAATTAATTCACCCCTCCACTTT.

The genes are TRBV2 and TRBJ2-2; the D gene is possibly TRBD2 (5 bases). In germline, CDR1 is SNHLY, CDR2 FYNNEI. This CDR3 spans 14 amino acids. Trimming took off 3 bases at V and 5 bases at J, with 10 bases between the two ends. CDR3 loop: CASSERDGTGELFF. In DNA, the CDR3 is TGTGCCAGCAGTGAGAGGGATGGGACCGGGGAGCTGTTTTTT.

The rearrangement uses TRBV20-1 and TRBJ2-7; D may be TRBD1 (5 bases). In germline, CDR1 is DFQATT, CDR2 SNEGSKA (reference sequence). The CDR3 is made up of 11 amino acids. V was clipped by 6 bases and J by 6 bases, with 12 bases between them. CDR3 loop: CSATLRGEQYF. CDR3 in DNA: TGCAGTGCCACCCTAAGGGGCGAGCAGTACTTC.

This sequence joins TRBV5-4 and TRBJ2-3; 8 nucleotides align to TRBD1. The CDR3 consists of 16 residues. Germline V gene data show CDR1 as SGHNT and CDR2 as YYREEE (reference sequence). Trimming cost V 6 bases and J 1 base; bases outside gene matches: 10. The CDR3 sequence: CASTKTGASGTDTQYF. CDR3 DNA: TGTGCCAGCACCAAGACAGGGGCATCGGGCACAGATACGCAGTATTTT.

This chain uses TRBV24-1 with TRBJ2-1, with TRBD1 matching 9 bases. The ends lost 4 bases at V and 4 bases at J; junction bases unmatched: 4. Germline V gene data show CDR1 as KGHDR and CDR2 as SFDVKD. This CDR3 is built from 15 residues. CDR3 sequence reads: CATSERQGVYNEQFF. CDR3 bases: TGTGCCACCAGTGAGAGACAGGGGGTATACAATGAGCAGTTCTTC.

V and J are TRBV28 and TRBJ2-7; 10 nucleotides align to TRBD1. This CDR3 comprises 17 residues. V trimming: 6 bases; J trimming: 6 bases; junction bases outside the gene matches: 17. Per germline, CDR1 MDHEN and CDR2 SYDVKM. This CDR3 is CASRSRTGGTLLVEQYF. Written as DNA, the CDR3 is TGTGCCAGCAGGTCCCGGACAGGGGGGACCCTACTGGTCGAGCAGTACTTC. Looking up the rest from reference TRBV28 and TRBJ2-7 gives the full variable domain: DVKVTQSSRYLVKRTGEKVFLECVQDMDHENMFWYRQDPGLGLRLIYFSYDVKMKEKGDIPEGYSVSREKKERFSLILESASTNQTSMYLCASRSRTGGTLLVEQYFGPGTRLTVT.

This clone was detected only once. The CDR3 region is CATRRTGGNEQFF. The CDR3 nucleotides are TGTGCCACCCGACGTACAGGGGGCAATGAGCAGTTCTTC. This chain connects TRBV12-3 or TRBV12-4 to TRBJ2-1; 8 nucleotides agree with TRBD1. The CDR3 is 13 residues long. V was clipped by 10 bases and J by 6 bases; unmatched bases: 8.

This chain uses TRBV9 with TRBJ1-4; tentative D call: TRBD1 (6 bases). Germline V gives CDR1 SGDLS, CDR2 YYNGEE. The CDR3 spans 15 residues. Deletions cut 0 bases from V and 3 bases from J, with 9 bases between. The CDR3 sequence: CASSVAEGANEKLFF. In nucleotides, the CDR3 is TGTGCCAGCAGCGTAGCTGAGGGGGCTAATGAAAAACTGTTTTTT.

CDR3 sequence: CASGSGGSGANVLTF. CDR3 nucleotide sequence: TGTGCCTCGGGGAGCGGGGGGTCTGGGGCCAACGTCCTGACTTTC. The rearrangement uses TRBV30 and TRBJ2-6, with 9 bases fitting TRBD2. CDR1 and CDR2 (germline): GTSNPN, SVGIG (reference sequence). The CDR3 covers 15 residues. V dropped 7 bases and J dropped 1; count of bases not matched to a gene: 5.

The chain is built from TRBV27 and TRBJ1-1, with D perhaps matching TRBD1 (6 bases). Deletions cut 7 bases from V and 6 bases from J, with 15 bases between. CDR1 is MNHEY and CDR2 is SMNVEV in the germline V gene (reference sequence). The CDR3 spans 13 residues. The CDR3 here is CASTKAGGAEAFF. CDR3 DNA: TGTGCCAGCACTAAAGCGGGGGGCGCTGAAGCTTTCTTT.

The chain employs TRBV5-5 and TRBJ1-2; perhaps TRBD1 as D (5 bases). Germline CDR1 SGHKS, CDR2 YYEKEE (reference sequence). This CDR3 has 14 residues. With 1 base removed from V and 4 bases from J, the gap between germline ends came to 11 bases. For the CDR3, the DNA is TGTGCCAGCAGCTTGTTTCGGCAGGGCTATGGCTACACCTTC. Translated, it gives CASSLFRQGYGYTF.

The rearrangement uses TRBV6-2 or TRBV6-3 and TRBJ2-3; D perhaps matches TRBD2 (6 bases). Germline values: CDR1 MNHEY, CDR2 SVGEGT. This CDR3 has 14 residues. V lost 2 bases and J lost 1, with 7 bases in between. CDR3 nucleotide sequence: TGTGCCAGCAGTTACGCTAGCGGCACAGATACGCAGTATTTT. Translated, it gives CASSYASGTDTQYF.

V usage is TRBV11-2 and J usage is TRBJ1-2, with 7 bases matching TRBD1. The CDR3 covers 12 residues. From germline, CDR1 is SGHAT and CDR2 FQNNGV. V trimming: 7 bases; J trimming: 4 bases; junction bases outside the gene matches: 3. This CDR3 reads CASKDRSYGYTF. DNA of the CDR3: TGTGCCAGCAAGGACAGGTCCTATGGCTACACCTTC.